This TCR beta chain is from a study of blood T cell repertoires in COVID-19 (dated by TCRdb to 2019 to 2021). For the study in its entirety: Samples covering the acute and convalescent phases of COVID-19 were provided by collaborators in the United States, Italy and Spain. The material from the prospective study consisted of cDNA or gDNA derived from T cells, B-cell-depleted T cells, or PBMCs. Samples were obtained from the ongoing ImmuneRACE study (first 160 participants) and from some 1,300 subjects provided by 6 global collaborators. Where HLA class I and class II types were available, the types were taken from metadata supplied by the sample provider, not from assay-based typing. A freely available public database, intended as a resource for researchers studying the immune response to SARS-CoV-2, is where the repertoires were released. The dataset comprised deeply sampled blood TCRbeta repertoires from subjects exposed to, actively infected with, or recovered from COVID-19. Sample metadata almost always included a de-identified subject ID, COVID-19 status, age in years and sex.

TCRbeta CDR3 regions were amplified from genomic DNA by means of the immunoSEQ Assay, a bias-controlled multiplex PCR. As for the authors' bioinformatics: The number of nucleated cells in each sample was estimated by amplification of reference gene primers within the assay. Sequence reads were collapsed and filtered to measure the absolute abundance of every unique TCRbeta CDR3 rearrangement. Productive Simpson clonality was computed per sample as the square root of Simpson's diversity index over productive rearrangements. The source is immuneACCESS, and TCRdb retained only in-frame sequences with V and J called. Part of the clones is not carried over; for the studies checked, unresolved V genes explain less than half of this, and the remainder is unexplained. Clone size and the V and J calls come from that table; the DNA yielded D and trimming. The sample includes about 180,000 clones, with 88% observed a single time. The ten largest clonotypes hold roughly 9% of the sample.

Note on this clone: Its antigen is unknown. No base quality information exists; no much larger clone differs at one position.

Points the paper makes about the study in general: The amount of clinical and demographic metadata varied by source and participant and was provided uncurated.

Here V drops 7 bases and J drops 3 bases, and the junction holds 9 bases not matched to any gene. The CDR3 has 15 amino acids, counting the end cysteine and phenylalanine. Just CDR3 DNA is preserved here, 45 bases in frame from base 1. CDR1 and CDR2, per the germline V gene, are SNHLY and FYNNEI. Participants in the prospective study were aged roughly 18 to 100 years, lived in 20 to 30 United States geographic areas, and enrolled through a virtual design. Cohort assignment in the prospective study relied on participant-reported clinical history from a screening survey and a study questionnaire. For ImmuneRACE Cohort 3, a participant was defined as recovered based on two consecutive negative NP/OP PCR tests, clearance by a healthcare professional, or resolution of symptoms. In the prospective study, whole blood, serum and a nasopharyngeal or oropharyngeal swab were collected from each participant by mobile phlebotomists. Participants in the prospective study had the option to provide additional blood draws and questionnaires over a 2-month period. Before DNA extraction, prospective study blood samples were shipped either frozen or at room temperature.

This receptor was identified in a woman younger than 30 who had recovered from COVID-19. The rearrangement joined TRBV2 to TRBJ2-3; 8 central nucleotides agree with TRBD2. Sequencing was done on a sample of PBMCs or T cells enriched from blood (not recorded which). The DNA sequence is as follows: TGTGCCAGCAAAAGCGGGAGTGGAGGTACAGATACGCAGTATTTT. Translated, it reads CASKSGSGGTDTQYF.